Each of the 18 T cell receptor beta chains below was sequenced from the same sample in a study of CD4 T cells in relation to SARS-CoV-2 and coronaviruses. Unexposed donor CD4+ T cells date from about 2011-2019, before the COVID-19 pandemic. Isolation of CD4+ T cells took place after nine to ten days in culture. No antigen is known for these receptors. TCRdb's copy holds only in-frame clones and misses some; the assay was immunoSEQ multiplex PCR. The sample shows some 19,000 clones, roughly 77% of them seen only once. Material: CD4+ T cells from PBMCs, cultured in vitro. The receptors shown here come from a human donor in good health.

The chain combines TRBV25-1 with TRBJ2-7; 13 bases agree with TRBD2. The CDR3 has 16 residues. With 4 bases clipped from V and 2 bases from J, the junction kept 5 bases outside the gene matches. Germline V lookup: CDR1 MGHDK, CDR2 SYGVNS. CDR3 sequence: CASSGGLAGVAYEQYF. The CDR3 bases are TGTGCCAGCAGTGGAGGACTAGCGGGAGTTGCCTACGAGCAGTACTTC.

The CDR3 DNA reads as TGTGCCAGCAGGCCAGCGGGGGGGGGTAACTATGGCTACACCTTC. This gives the protein CASRPAGGGNYGYTF. The rearrangement joins TRBV6-5 to TRBJ1-2, with a possible D match to TRBD1 (5 bases). V was shortened by 6 bases and J by 1 base, with 15 bases between the two germline ends. This CDR3 has 15 amino acids. Germline V gene sequence: CDR1 MNHEY, CDR2 SVGAGI.

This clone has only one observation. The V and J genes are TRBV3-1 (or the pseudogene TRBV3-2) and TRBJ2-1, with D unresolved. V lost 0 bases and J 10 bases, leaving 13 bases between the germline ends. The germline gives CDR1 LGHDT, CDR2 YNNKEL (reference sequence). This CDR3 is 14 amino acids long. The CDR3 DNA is TGTGCCAGCAGCCAAGATATTGAGCGATGGGAGCAGTTCTTC. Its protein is CASSQDIERWEQFF.

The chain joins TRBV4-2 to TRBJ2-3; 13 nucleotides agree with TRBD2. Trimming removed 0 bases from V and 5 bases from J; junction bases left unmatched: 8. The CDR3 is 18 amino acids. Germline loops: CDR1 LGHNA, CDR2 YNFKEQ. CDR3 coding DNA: TGTGCCAGCAGCCAAGATTGGGGGACTAGCGGGGCGGTAGATACGCAGTATTTT. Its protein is CASSQDWGTSGAVDTQYF.

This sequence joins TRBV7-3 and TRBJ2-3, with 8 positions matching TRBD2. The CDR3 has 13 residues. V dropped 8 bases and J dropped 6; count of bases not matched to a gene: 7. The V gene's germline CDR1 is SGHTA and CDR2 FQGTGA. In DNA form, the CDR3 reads TGTGCCAGCGGGCTAGCGGGCCAGGATACGCAGTATTTT. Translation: CASGLAGQDTQYF.

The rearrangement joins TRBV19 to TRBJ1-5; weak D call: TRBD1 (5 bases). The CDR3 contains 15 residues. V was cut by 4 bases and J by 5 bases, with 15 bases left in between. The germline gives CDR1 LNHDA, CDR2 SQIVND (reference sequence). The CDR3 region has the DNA TGTGCCAGTAGTAACCGGGGGTTGGAGGATCAGCCCCAGCATTTT. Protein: CASSNRGLEDQPQHF.

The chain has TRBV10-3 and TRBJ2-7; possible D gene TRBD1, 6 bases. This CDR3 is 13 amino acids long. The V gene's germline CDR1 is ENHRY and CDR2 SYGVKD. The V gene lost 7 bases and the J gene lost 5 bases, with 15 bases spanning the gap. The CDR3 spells CAITGEWSHEQYF. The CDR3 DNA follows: TGTGCCATCACAGGGGAATGGAGCCACGAGCAGTACTTC.

CDR3 in amino acids: CATSDPGQGGNQPQHF. In nucleotides, the CDR3 is TGTGCCACCAGTGACCCGGGACAGGGTGGGAATCAGCCCCAGCATTTT. The chain employs TRBV24-1 and TRBJ1-5, with 9 positions matching TRBD1. The CDR3 is made up of 16 amino acids. CDR1 is KGHDR, CDR2 SFDVKD, per germline. Trimming removed 4 bases from V and 4 bases from J; junction bases left unmatched: 7.

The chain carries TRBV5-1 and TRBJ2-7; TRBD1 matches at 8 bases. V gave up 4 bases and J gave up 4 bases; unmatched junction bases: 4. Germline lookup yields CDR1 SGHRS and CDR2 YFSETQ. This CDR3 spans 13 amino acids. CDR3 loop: CASSPGQEYEQYF. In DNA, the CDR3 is TGCGCCAGCAGCCCGGGACAGGAATACGAGCAGTACTTC.

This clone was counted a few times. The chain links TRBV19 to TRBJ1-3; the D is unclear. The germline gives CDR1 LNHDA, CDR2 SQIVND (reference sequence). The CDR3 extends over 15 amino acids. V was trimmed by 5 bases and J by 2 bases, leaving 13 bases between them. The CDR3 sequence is CASSLAPRTGNTIYF. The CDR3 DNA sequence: TGTGCCAGTAGTCTCGCCCCGAGGACTGGAAACACCATATATTTT.

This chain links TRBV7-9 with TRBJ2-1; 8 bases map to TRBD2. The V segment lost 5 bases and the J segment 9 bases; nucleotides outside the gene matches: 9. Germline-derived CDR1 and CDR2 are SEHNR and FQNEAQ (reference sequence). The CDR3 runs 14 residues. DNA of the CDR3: TGTGCCAGCAGCCCACCCCCGACTAGCGCTGAGCAGTTCTTC. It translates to CASSPPPTSAEQFF.

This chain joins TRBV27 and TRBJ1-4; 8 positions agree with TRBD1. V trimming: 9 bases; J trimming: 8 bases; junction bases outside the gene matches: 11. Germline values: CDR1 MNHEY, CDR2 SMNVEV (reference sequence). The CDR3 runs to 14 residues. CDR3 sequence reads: CASATTGGREKLFF. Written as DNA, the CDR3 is TGTGCCAGTGCTACTACAGGGGGGAGAGAAAAACTGTTTTTT.

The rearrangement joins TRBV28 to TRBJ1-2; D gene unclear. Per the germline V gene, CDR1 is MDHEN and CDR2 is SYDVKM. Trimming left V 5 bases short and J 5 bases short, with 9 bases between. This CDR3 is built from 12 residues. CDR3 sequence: CASSGLGYGYTF. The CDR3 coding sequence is TGTGCCAGCAGTGGATTAGGATATGGCTACACCTTC.

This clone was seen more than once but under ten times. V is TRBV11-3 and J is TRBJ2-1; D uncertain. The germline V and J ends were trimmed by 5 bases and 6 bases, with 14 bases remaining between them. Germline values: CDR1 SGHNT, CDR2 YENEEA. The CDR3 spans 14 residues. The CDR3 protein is CASSLYPERNEQFF. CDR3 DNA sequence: TGTGCCAGCAGCCTCTACCCGGAGCGCAATGAGCAGTTCTTC.

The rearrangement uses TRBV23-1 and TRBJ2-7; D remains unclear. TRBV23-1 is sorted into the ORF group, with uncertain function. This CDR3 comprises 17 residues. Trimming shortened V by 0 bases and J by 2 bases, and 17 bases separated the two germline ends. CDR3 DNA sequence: TGCGCCAGCAGTCAATCCGCGACTGATTCCCCGGCCTACGAGCAGTACTTC. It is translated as CASSQSATDSPAYEQYF.

The CDR3 spells CASSLAGSGSRYNEQFF. As DNA, the CDR3 is TGTGCCAGCAGCTTAGCGGGTAGCGGGAGCCGTTACAATGAGCAGTTCTTC. V is TRBV11-1 and J is TRBJ2-1, with 9 nucleotides matching TRBD2. The germline V gene has CDR1 SGHAT and CDR2 FQDESV (reference sequence). Losses at the gene ends were 0 bases for V and 4 bases for J; bases not matched to a gene: 7. CDR3 size: 17 residues. The variable domain in full, with the rest retrieved from reference TRBV11-1 and TRBJ2-1, is EAEVAQSPRYKITEKSQAVAFWCDPISGHATLYWYRQILGQGPELLVQFQDESVVDDSQLPKDRFSAERLKGVDSTLKIQPAELGDSAMYLCASSLAGSGSRYNEQFFGPGTRLTVL.

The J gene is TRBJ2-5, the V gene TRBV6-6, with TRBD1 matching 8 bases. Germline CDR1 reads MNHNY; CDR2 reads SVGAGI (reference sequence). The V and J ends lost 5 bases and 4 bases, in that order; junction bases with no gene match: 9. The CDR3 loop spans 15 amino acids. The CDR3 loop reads CASSVQRQGSETQYF. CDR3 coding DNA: TGTGCCAGCAGTGTCCAGAGACAGGGGTCAGAGACCCAGTACTTC.

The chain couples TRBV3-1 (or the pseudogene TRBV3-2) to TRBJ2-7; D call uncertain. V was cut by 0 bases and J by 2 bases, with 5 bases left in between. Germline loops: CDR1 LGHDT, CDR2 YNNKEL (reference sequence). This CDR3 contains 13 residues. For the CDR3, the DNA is TGTGCCAGCAGCCAAGACGTAGCCTACGAGCAGTACTTC. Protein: CASSQDVAYEQYF.